This T cell receptor beta chain was sequenced for a study of regulatory T cells in long-lasting Graves disease. General study points: New patients shared 750 to 1,000 public clonotypes, fewer than the approximately 2,700 shared by persistent patients.

Sample time point: newly diagnosed GD, antithyroid drugs for less than 3 months. Researchers made the TCR library from RNA that was extracted from PBMCs. Worth noting for this clonotype: Antigen: not known. This may be a read error, as it is one base from a much larger clone.

CDR3 length equals 14 residues. Germline loops: CDR1 MDHEN, CDR2 SYDVKM. Libraries of TCR beta came from iRepertoire HTBI primers plus Arm-PCR of CDR3 regions. TCRdb itself ran the multiplex PCR reads through MiXCR, one entry per CDR3 protein. Altogether a few hundred thousand distinct CDR3 sequences are present, roughly 18% being singletons, with the ten largest covering less than 15%. The sample was also linked to a second study, of T cells in Graves' hyperthyroidism and ophthalmopathy.

The sequenced sample was peripheral blood mononuclear cells (PBMCs), obtained at new diagnosis, from a patient treated with antithyroid drugs. This rearrangement joins TRBV28 to TRBJ1-2, with 7 nucleotides matching TRBD1. The sequence was collected from a woman aged 25 to 39 with Graves disease. DNA for the CDR3: TGTGTCAGCAGTGGGTCACGAGGGGGCTGGGGCTACACCTTC. It translates to CVSSGSRGGWGYTF.